This passage covers 10 T cell receptor beta chains from one sample sequenced in a study of control samples from healthy donors and cancer patients. Data came from immunoSEQ multiplex PCR; TCRdb stores just in-frame clones and leaves some out. The table records around 89,000 clones, about four fifths of them present only once. The sequenced sample was blood. The receptors originated from a woman in her sixties in good health.

This clone occurred a few times. The rearrangement links TRBV9 to TRBJ1-2; 8 positions match TRBD1. V shed 4 bases, J shed 7 bases, and the junction held 12 bases outside the gene matches. Germline loops: CDR1 SGDLS, CDR2 YYNGEE. This CDR3 is 15 amino acids long. For the CDR3, the DNA is TGTGCCAGCAGCCCACCAGGGGGCGGCCGGTTTGGCTACACCTTC. The encoded protein is CASSPPGGGRFGYTF.

The V call is TRBV9, the J call TRBJ1-1, with 7 bases identical to TRBD1. Trimming cost V 4 bases and J 5 bases; bases outside gene matches: 5. CDR1 is SGDLS, CDR2 YYNGEE, per germline. The CDR3 consists of 13 residues. The CDR3 DNA reads TGTGCCAGCAGCACTCGACAGGGTACTGAAGCTTTCTTT. Amino acids: CASSTRQGTEAFF.

The chain's CDR3 is CASSLRQYQETQYF. In DNA, the CDR3 is TGTGCCAGCAGCTTGCGACAGTACCAAGAGACCCAGTACTTC. The chain has TRBV5-6 and TRBJ2-5, with a tentative D call TRBD1 (5 bases). This CDR3 contains 14 residues. Deletions cut 1 base from V and 0 bases from J, with 7 bases between. From germline, CDR1 is SGHDT and CDR2 YYEEEE.

This clone was observed a single time. The chain employs TRBV6-1 and TRBJ2-5; 10 positions match TRBD2. This CDR3 contains 15 residues. Germline CDR1 reads MNHNS; CDR2 reads SASEGT. V lost 3 bases to trimming and J lost 5 bases; unmatched junction nucleotides: 6. CDR3 coding DNA: TGTGCCAGCAGTGAGTTAGCGGGAGGATGGGAGACCCAGTACTTC. Translated, it gives CASSELAGGWETQYF.

This clone has a single count. The J gene is TRBJ1-5, the V gene TRBV6-1; 7 positions match TRBD1. This CDR3 region has 15 residues. Germline assignment: CDR1 MNHNS and CDR2 SASEGT. J lost 4 bases, V lost 2 bases, and 5 bases had no gene match. Here the CDR3 reads CASSELYRGNQPQHF. CDR3 coding DNA: TGTGCCAGCAGTGAACTCTACAGGGGTAATCAGCCCCAGCATTTT.

This clone was counted a few times. The chain joins TRBV6-5 to TRBJ2-7; 8 positions match TRBD1. The germline gives CDR1 MNHEY, CDR2 SVGAGI. Losses at the gene ends were 4 bases for V and 4 bases for J; bases not matched to a gene: 3. The length of the CDR3 is 13 residues. This chain's CDR3 is CASSSGTGYEQYF. As DNA, the CDR3 is TGTGCCAGCAGTTCCGGGACAGGATACGAGCAGTACTTC.

In this sample, this clone turned up once. The genes are TRBV7-2 and TRBJ2-7; a possible D gene is TRBD2 (6 bases). Trimming removed 4 bases at V and 6 bases at J, with 25 bases between. The CDR3 has 17 amino acids. CDR1 SGHTA and CDR2 FQGNSA come from the germline V gene. The CDR3 DNA is TGTGCCAGCAGCTACGCCGGGGCAGTCTTGTTGGGGGGCGAGCAGTACTTC. Translated, it gives CASSYAGAVLLGGEQYF.

The chain couples TRBV2 to TRBJ1-2, with TRBD1 matching over 7 bases. The CDR3 has 12 amino acids. Germline loops: CDR1 SNHLY, CDR2 FYNNEI. The J segment lost 8 bases and the V segment lost 11 bases, leaving 11 bases of the junction unmatched. The CDR3 sequence: CAGTTGTSGYTF. DNA of the CDR3: TGTGCCGGAACGACAGGGACGAGCGGCTACACCTTC. Filled out from reference TRBV2 and TRBJ1-2, the complete variable domain reads EPEVTQTPSHQVTQMGQEVILRCVPISNHLYFYWYRQILGQKVEFLVSFYNNEISEKSEIFDDQFSVERPDGSNFTLKIRSTKLEDSAMYFCAGTTGTSGYTFGSGTRLTVV.

In its sample, this clone was seen a few times. The rearrangement joins TRBV29-1 to TRBJ1-1; D is undetermined. The CDR3 is made up of 12 amino acids. The germline V gene has CDR1 SQVTM and CDR2 ANQGSEA. With 8 bases removed from V and 3 bases from J, the gap between germline ends came to 13 bases. Here the CDR3 DNA reads TGCAGCTTCGACCGGGTCGACACTGAAGCTTTCTTT. This sequence encodes CSFDRVDTEAFF.

The chain has TRBV6-2 or TRBV6-3 and TRBJ1-6; 8 positions agree with TRBD1. The germline CDR1 and CDR2 sequences are MNHEY and SVGEGT. V lost 5 bases, J lost 8 bases, and 11 bases stayed unmatched. The CDR3 length is 16 residues. This CDR3 reads CASSRLQGARDSPLHF. For the CDR3, the DNA is TGTGCCAGCAGTCGGCTTCAGGGGGCTCGGGATTCACCCCTCCACTTT.